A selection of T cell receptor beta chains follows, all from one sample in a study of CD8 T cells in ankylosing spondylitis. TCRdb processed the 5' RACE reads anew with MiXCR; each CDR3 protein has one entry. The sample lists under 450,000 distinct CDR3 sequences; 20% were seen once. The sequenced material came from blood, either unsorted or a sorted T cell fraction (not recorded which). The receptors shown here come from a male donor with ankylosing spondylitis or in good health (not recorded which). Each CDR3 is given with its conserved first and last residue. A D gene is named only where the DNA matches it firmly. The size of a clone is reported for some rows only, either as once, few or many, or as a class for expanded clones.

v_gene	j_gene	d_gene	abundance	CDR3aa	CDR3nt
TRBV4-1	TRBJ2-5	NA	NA	CASSQWGSEGGPETQYF	TGCGCCAGCAGCCAATGGGGTTCGGAGGGGGGCCCAGAGACCCAGTACTTC
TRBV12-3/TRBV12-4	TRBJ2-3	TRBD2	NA	CASTPGAAGADWNTQYF	TGTGCCAGCACCCCTGGGGCAGCGGGGGCCGACTGGAATACGCAGTATTTT
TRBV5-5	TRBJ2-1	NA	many	CASSFWGYNEQFF	TGTGCCAGCAGCTTTTGGGGCTACAATGAGCAGTTCTTC
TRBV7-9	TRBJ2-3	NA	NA	CASSLTPFTDTQYF	TGTGCCAGCAGCTTAACGCCGTTCACAGATACGCAGTATTTT
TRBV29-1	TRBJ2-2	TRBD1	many	CSAPGQVNPGELFF	TGCAGCGCTCCGGGACAGGTTAATCCCGGGGAGCTGTTTTTT
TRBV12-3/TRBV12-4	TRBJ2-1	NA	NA	CASRKPQVGAPYNEQFF	TGTGCCAGCAGGAAGCCACAAGTAGGGGCCCCCTACAATGAGCAGTTCTTC
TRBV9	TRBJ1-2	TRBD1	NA	CASSVDTDRGDYGYTF	TGTGCCAGCAGCGTCGATACGGACAGGGGCGACTATGGCTACACCTTC
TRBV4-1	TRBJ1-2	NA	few	CASSQEPGWGYTF	TGCGCCAGCAGCCAAGAACCCGGTTGGGGCTACACCTTC
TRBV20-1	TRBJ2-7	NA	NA	CSASALMESYEQYF	TGCAGTGCTAGCGCCTTGATGGAATCCTACGAGCAGTACTTC
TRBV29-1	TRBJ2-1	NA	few	CSVDSGFNEQFF	TGCAGCGTTGACTCAGGTTTCAATGAGCAGTTCTTC
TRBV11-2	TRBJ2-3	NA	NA	CASSFTGTSTDTQYF	TGTGCCAGCAGCTTTACAGGAACTAGCACAGATACGCAGTATTTT
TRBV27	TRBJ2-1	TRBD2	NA	CASSLQAGPYNEQFF	TGTGCCAGCAGTTTACAAGCGGGGCCCTACAATGAGCAGTTCTTC
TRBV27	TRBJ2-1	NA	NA	CASSLEADTYNEQFF	TGTGCCAGCAGTTTGGAGGCGGACACCTACAATGAGCAGTTCTTC
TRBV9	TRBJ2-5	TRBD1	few	CASTASHSTGKETQYF	TGTGCCAGCACCGCTTCCCATTCGACAGGGAAAGAGACCCAGTACTTC
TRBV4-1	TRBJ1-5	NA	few	CASSPTVDSNQPQHF	TGCGCCAGCAGCCCGACGGTGGATAGCAATCAGCCCCAGCATTTT
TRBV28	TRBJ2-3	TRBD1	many	CASSRTGDGTDTQYF	TGTGCCAGCAGCCGCACAGGGGACGGCACAGATACGCAGTATTTT
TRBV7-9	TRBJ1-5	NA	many	CASSLAGEPQHF	TGTGCCAGCAGCTTAGCGGGCGAGCCCCAGCATTTT
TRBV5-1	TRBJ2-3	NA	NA	CASSLVGLSDTQYF	TGCGCCAGCAGCTTGGTTGGTCTTTCAGATACGCAGTATTTT
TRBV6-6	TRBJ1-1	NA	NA	CATQAGMNTEAFF	TGTGCTACCCAGGCAGGAATGAACACTGAAGCTTTCTTT
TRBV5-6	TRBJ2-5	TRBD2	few	CASQGLAGQETQYF	TGTGCCAGCCAAGGACTAGCGGGGCAAGAGACCCAGTACTTC
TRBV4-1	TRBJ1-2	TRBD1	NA	CASSHASGQGAEGYGYTF	TGCGCCAGCAGCCATGCCTCGGGACAGGGGGCGGAGGGGTATGGCTACACCTTC
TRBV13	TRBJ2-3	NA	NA	CASSLLALTDTQYF	TGTGCCAGCAGCCTACTAGCCCTCACAGATACGCAGTATTTT
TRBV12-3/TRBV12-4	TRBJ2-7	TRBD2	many	CASSPGLRAEQYF	TGTGCCAGCAGCCCGGGACTACGAGCGGAGCAGTACTTC
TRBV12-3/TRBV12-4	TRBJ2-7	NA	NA	CASSQGGRSYEQYF	TGTGCCAGCAGCCAAGGCGGCCGGTCCTACGAGCAGTACTTC
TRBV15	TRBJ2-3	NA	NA	CATSRDWSQVPRDTQYF	TGTGCCACCAGCAGAGATTGGAGTCAGGTCCCGAGGGATACGCAGTATTTT
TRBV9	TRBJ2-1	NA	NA	CASSPNDGGDEQFF	TGTGCCAGCAGCCCAAACGACGGGGGAGATGAGCAGTTCTTC
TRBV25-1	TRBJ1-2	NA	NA	CASSEGQGSQPYYGYTF	TGTGCCAGCAGTGAGGGTCAGGGGTCACAGCCCTACTATGGCTACACCTTC
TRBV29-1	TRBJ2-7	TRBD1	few	CSVEDREESFEQYF	TGCAGCGTTGAGGACAGGGAGGAGAGCTTCGAGCAGTACTTC
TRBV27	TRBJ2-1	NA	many	CASSTTQEQFF	TGTGCCAGCAGTACGACGCAGGAGCAGTTCTTC
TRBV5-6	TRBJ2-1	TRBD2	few	CASSPPSGGARVVEEQFF	TGTGCCAGCAGCCCACCTAGCGGGGGGGCCCGGGTTGTTGAGGAGCAGTTCTTC
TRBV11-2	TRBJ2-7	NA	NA	CASSHILGQGLYEQYF	TGTGCCAGCAGCCATATACTTGGTCAGGGGTTGTACGAGCAGTACTTC
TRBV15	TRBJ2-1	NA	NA	CATSRARGFEQFF	TGTGCCACCAGCAGAGCCCGAGGGTTCGAGCAGTTCTTC
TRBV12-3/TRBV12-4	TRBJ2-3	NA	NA	CASSSLVAGDTQYF	TGTGCCAGCAGTTCCTTGGTTGCGGGAGATACGCAGTATTTT
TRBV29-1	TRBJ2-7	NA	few	CSVESQGPNYEQYF	TGCAGCGTTGAATCCCAGGGACCTAACTACGAGCAGTACTTC
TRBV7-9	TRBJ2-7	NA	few	CASSPRDVAYEQYF	TGTGCCAGCAGCCCCCGGGACGTAGCCTACGAGCAGTACTTC
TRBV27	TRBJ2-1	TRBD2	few	CASSPQTSGTYNEQFF	TGTGCCAGCAGTCCACAGACTAGCGGGACCTACAATGAGCAGTTCTTC
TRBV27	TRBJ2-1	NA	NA	CASRPGLGYNEQFF	TGTGCCAGCAGGCCAGGACTGGGATACAATGAGCAGTTCTTC
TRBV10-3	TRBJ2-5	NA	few	CAISEREGRYQETQYF	TGTGCCATCAGTGAGAGAGAAGGACGGTACCAAGAGACCCAGTACTTC
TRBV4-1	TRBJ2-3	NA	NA	CASSRGSETYSTDTQYF	TGCGCCAGCAGCCGAGGGTCAGAAACATATAGCACAGATACGCAGTATTTT
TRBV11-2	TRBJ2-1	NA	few	CASTLKPSTAAIGYEQFF	TGTGCCAGCACATTGAAACCCTCAACTGCAGCGATTGGGTATGAGCAGTTCTTC
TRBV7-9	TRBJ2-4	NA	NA	CASSSDIRAKNIQYF	TGTGCCAGCAGTTCTGACATACGGGCCAAAAACATTCAGTACTTC
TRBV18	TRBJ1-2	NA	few	CASSPPLEDGYTF	TGTGCCAGCTCACCACCGTTGGAGGACGGCTACACCTTC
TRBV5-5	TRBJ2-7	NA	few	CASSPAPNVGNYEQYF	TGTGCCAGCAGCCCTGCCCCCAACGTGGGGAACTACGAGCAGTACTTC
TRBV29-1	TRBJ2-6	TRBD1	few	CSVVIWDREAGANVLTF	TGCAGCGTTGTTATTTGGGACAGGGAGGCTGGGGCCAACGTCCTGACTTTC
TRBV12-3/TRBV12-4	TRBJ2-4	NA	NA	CASTDRQYKNIQYF	TGTGCCAGCACCGACCGACAGTACAAAAACATTCAGTACTTC
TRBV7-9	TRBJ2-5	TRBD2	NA	CASSFLAEQETQYF	TGTGCCAGCAGCTTCCTAGCGGAGCAAGAGACCCAGTACTTC
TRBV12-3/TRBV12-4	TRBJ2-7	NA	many	CASSLASSSSYEQYF	TGTGCCAGCAGTTTAGCGTCGAGCAGTTCCTACGAGCAGTACTTC
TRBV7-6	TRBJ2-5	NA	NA	CASSLAGRGETQYF	TGTGCCAGCAGCTTAGCGGGGAGAGGAGAGACCCAGTACTTC
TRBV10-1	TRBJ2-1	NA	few	CASSATPYNEQFF	TGCGCCAGCAGTGCGACCCCCTACAATGAGCAGTTCTTC
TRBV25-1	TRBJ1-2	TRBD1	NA	CASSGDSENYGYTF	TGTGCCAGCAGTGGGGACAGCGAGAACTATGGCTACACCTTC